Each of the 29 T cell receptor beta chains below was sequenced from the same sample in a study of cytomegalovirus exposure and HLA in healthy donors (dated by TCRdb to 2016 to 2017). Receptors were amplified or captured by the immunoSEQ multiplex PCR assay. For the multiplex PCR, a mixture combining 60 forward primers for TCR Vbeta segments and 13 reverse primers for TCR Jbeta segments was used. This immuneACCESS table, as held by TCRdb, lists in-frame sequences with V and J called but not all clones. Of the missing ones, under half trace to an unresolved V gene in checked studies; the others have no known cause. The sample profile shows about 200,000 clones; roughly 68% of them were found once. Jointly, the top ten make up less than 3% of the sample. The sample was PBMCs. All receptors derive from a man aged 40-49 years in good health and CMV-seropositive.

This chain joins TRBV5-1 and TRBJ1-1, with 9 bases that match TRBD1. Germline lookup yields CDR1 SGHRS and CDR2 YFSETQ. J lost 4 bases, V lost 0 bases, and 7 bases had no gene match. The CDR3 runs 16 residues. CDR3 DNA sequence: TGCGCCAGCAGCTTGGCCGAGACAGGGGGGAGCACTGAAGCTTTCTTT. Residues: CASSLAETGGSTEAFF.

The chain employs TRBV6-5 and TRBJ2-7; 7 bases fit TRBD2. Germline-derived CDR1 and CDR2 are MNHEY and SVGAGI. The ends lost 2 bases at V and 2 bases at J; junction bases unmatched: 3. The CDR3 covers 14 residues. CDR3 sequence: CASSYQRGPYEQYF. The CDR3, as DNA: TGTGCCAGCAGTTACCAGCGGGGCCCCTACGAGCAGTACTTC.

The chain carries TRBV2 and TRBJ1-1; maybe TRBD1 (5 bases). Per the germline V gene, CDR1 is SNHLY and CDR2 is FYNNEI. The length of the CDR3 is 14 residues. Trimming cost V 5 bases and J 3 bases, with 13 bases left between them. The CDR3 spells CASSTRRGDTEAFF. CDR3 bases: TGTGCCAGCAGTACCCGCCGGGGGGACACTGAAGCTTTCTTT. The variable domain in full, with the rest retrieved from reference TRBV2 and TRBJ1-1, is EPEVTQTPSHQVTQMGQEVILRCVPISNHLYFYWYRQILGQKVEFLVSFYNNEISEKSEIFDDQFSVERPDGSNFTLKIRSTKLEDSAMYFCASSTRRGDTEAFFGQGTRLTVV.

The sample holds one count of this clone. V and J are TRBV5-8 and TRBJ2-7; TRBD2 aligns across 8 bases. The DNA end is more similar to TRBJ2-5, so the J call may be wrong. The germline CDR1 and CDR2 sequences are SGHTS and YDEGEE. CDR3 length: 15 amino acids. The CDR3 region is CASSYSGGLRETQYF. The CDR3 nucleotides are TGTGCCAGCAGCTACAGCGGGGGCCTCAGGGAGACCCAGTACTTC.

The rearrangement uses TRBV7-2 and TRBJ2-5, with 14 bases fitting TRBD2. The germline gives CDR1 SGHTA, CDR2 FQGNSA. This CDR3 spans 17 amino acids. With 5 bases clipped from V and 6 bases from J, the junction kept 11 bases outside the gene matches. DNA of the CDR3: TGTGCCAGCAGCACATTGACTAGCGGGGGGGTTAGACAGACCCAGTACTTC. It codes for CASSTLTSGGVRQTQYF.

This clone appeared a single time. V and J are TRBV7-9 and TRBJ1-5, with no clear D. Germline V CDR1 and CDR2: SEHNR, FQNEAQ (reference sequence). V was cut by 5 bases and J by 0 bases, with 5 bases left in between. The CDR3 runs 13 residues. The CDR3 is CASSLNSNQPQHF. Here the CDR3 DNA reads TGTGCCAGCAGCCTTAATAGCAATCAGCCCCAGCATTTT.

The chain combines TRBV9 with TRBJ1-6; 7 bases align to TRBD1. This CDR3 spans 17 amino acids. V was clipped by 4 bases and J by 5 bases; unmatched bases: 12. From germline, CDR1 is SGDLS and CDR2 YYNGEE. CDR3 amino acids: CASSPRQGPGDNSPLHF. The CDR3 DNA follows: TGTGCCAGCAGCCCTAGACAGGGCCCCGGCGATAATTCACCCCTCCACTTT.

V is TRBV5-1 and J is TRBJ1-3; possible D gene TRBD1, 5 bases. This CDR3 has 19 amino acids. The germline gives CDR1 SGHRS, CDR2 YFSETQ. Trimming stripped 0 bases from V and 0 bases from J, with 19 bases between. For the CDR3, the DNA is TGCGCCAGCAGCTTGGGGCCGGGTCCAGGGCCGTACTCTGGAAACACCATATATTTT. Protein: CASSLGPGPGPYSGNTIYF.

The genes are TRBV9 and TRBJ1-5; D is possibly TRBD1 (6 bases). Germline CDR1 reads SGDLS; CDR2 reads YYNGEE. The CDR3 sequence is 13 residues long. Trimming cost V 1 base and J 7 bases, with 9 bases left between them. This CDR3 is CASSVSGTQPQHF. The CDR3 DNA reads TGTGCCAGCAGCGTATCCGGGACACAGCCCCAGCATTTT.

The J gene is TRBJ1-5, the V gene TRBV27; D possibly corresponds to TRBD1 (5 bases). The CDR3 is 14 amino acids. The germline CDR1 and CDR2 sequences are MNHEY and SMNVEV (reference sequence). Deletions cut 5 bases from V and 4 bases from J, with 12 bases between. Written as DNA, the CDR3 is TGTGCCAGCAGTCTCAGGGAATCGAATCAGCCCCAGCATTTT. This encodes CASSLRESNQPQHF.

V is TRBV4-1 and J is TRBJ2-7; the match to TRBD2 covers 10 bases. V trimming: 0 bases; J trimming: 2 bases; junction bases outside the gene matches: 7. CDR3 length equals 17 residues. Germline CDR1 reads MGHRA; CDR2 reads YSYEKL. Here the CDR3 DNA reads TGCGCCAGCAGCCAAGATTTTGTCCTAGCGGGGGCCTACGAGCAGTACTTC. Its translation: CASSQDFVLAGAYEQYF.

The chain couples TRBV28 to TRBJ2-3, with 8 bases aligning to TRBD1. Looked up from germline, CDR1 is MDHEN and CDR2 is SYDVKM. V dropped 3 bases and J dropped 4; count of bases not matched to a gene: 15. This CDR3 has 18 amino acids. Written as DNA, the CDR3 is TGTGCCAGCAGTTTTCCCGAAATCGGACAGGGCAGATCAGATACGCAGTATTTT. It is translated as CASSFPEIGQGRSDTQYF.

The chain employs TRBV9 and TRBJ2-3; no reliable D call. Germline assignment: CDR1 SGDLS and CDR2 YYNGEE. The germline V and J ends were trimmed by 0 bases and 0 bases, with 5 bases remaining between them. The CDR3 spans 14 residues. In DNA form, the CDR3 reads TGTGCCAGCAGCGTAGGCGGCAGCACAGATACGCAGTATTTT. Its translation is CASSVGGSTDTQYF.

The V and J genes are TRBV28 and TRBJ1-1; TRBD1 might be the D (6 bases). The CDR3 is made up of 15 amino acids. The germline gives CDR1 MDHEN, CDR2 SYDVKM. V lost 4 bases, J lost 4 bases, and 16 bases lay in between. CDR3 sequence reads: CASSSPTGKGTEAFF. The CDR3 bases are TGTGCCAGCAGTTCGCCAACAGGGAAGGGCACTGAAGCTTTCTTT.

The J gene is TRBJ2-2, the V gene TRBV7-2, with no clear D. Germline V gene sequence: CDR1 SGHTA, CDR2 FQGNSA. CDR3 length equals 13 residues. V was trimmed by 3 bases and J by 4 bases, leaving 6 bases between them. CDR3 bases: TGTGCCAGCAGCTTTCTGTCCACCGGGGAGCTGTTTTTT. Its protein is CASSFLSTGELFF.

This chain joins TRBV4-2 and TRBJ1-1; a possible D gene is TRBD1 (6 bases). Germline CDR1 and CDR2: LGHNA and YNFKEQ. V was shortened by 5 bases and J by 1 base, with 11 bases between the two germline ends. The CDR3 totals 14 residues. DNA for the CDR3: TGTGCCAGCAGCGCCCGGGGACAGAACACTGAAGCTTTCTTT. It specifies CASSARGQNTEAFF.

This clone was seen a few times. The chain recombines TRBV5-4 with TRBJ2-1; 13 bases map to TRBD2. The J segment lost 4 bases and the V segment lost 4 bases, leaving 5 bases of the junction unmatched. Germline CDR1 and CDR2: SGHNT and YYREEE (reference sequence). The CDR3 is made up of 16 amino acids. CDR3 bases: TGTGCCAGCAGCCCGGGGACTAGCGGGGTTTACAATGAGCAGTTCTTC. Translating gives CASSPGTSGVYNEQFF. Complete variable domain (other parts from reference TRBV5-4 and TRBJ2-1): ETGVTQSPTHLIKTRGQQVTLRCSSQSGHNTVSWYQQALGQGPQFIFQYYREEENGRGNFPPRFSGLQFPNYSSELNVNALELDDSALYLCASSPGTSGVYNEQFFGPGTRLTVL.

This chain links TRBV23-1 with TRBJ1-5, with D maybe TRBD1 (6 bases). TRBV23-1 is an ORF for which the function is uncertain. The V end lost 2 bases, the J end lost 1 base, and 18 bases lay between the germline ends. This CDR3 comprises 18 residues. CDR3 region: CASSQPNRDRRSNQPQHF. CDR3 in DNA: TGCGCCAGCAGTCAACCGAACAGGGACCGTAGGAGCAATCAGCCCCAGCATTTT.

The gene calls are TRBV19 and TRBJ2-7, with 8 bases lining up with TRBD2. The J segment lost 2 bases and the V segment lost 9 bases, leaving 6 bases of the junction unmatched. The CDR3 sequence is 13 residues long. In germline, CDR1 is LNHDA, CDR2 SQIVND (reference sequence). The DNA for the CDR3 is TGTGCCAGCCGGGGGGGGAATGCCTACGAGCAGTACTTC. As protein: CASRGGNAYEQYF.

V is TRBV7-9 and J is TRBJ1-1; maybe TRBD1 (5 bases). V lost 3 bases, J lost 5 bases, and 13 bases lay in between. Germline assignment: CDR1 SEHNR and CDR2 FQNEAQ (reference sequence). This CDR3 contains 14 residues. DNA for the CDR3: TGTGCCAGCAGCTTTTTTGGCGGGGGAACTGAAGCTTTCTTT. This gives the protein CASSFFGGGTEAFF.

V is TRBV27 and J is TRBJ1-6, with unresolved D. There are 16 residues in the CDR3. CDR1 and CDR2 (germline): MNHEY, SMNVEV (reference sequence). V lost 7 bases to trimming and J lost 7 bases, with 20 bases between them. CDR3 amino acids: CASNKEGPTRNSPLHF. CDR3 coding DNA: TGTGCCAGCAATAAGGAGGGTCCCACGCGAAATTCACCCCTCCACTTT.

The chain combines TRBV6-1 with TRBJ2-7; 9 positions agree with TRBD1. This CDR3 contains 14 residues. V trimming: 8 bases; J trimming: 2 bases; junction bases outside the gene matches: 7. Per the germline V gene, CDR1 is MNHNS and CDR2 is SASEGT. The CDR3, as DNA: TGTGCCAGCTGGTCCGGGACAGGGCCCTACGAGCAGTACTTC. This gives the protein CASWSGTGPYEQYF.

This clone was seen a handful of times. The chain carries TRBV7-9 and TRBJ1-2, with D possibly being TRBD1 (6 bases). CDR1 SEHNR and CDR2 FQNEAQ come from the germline V gene (reference sequence). The CDR3 is 16 residues long. Trimming stripped 5 bases from V and 8 bases from J, with 24 bases between. The CDR3 nucleotides read TGTGCCAGCAGCCCGTATAGGCCCAGGGACAAGGGGGGCTACACCTTC. Translated, it gives CASSPYRPRDKGGYTF.

The chain has TRBV7-9 and TRBJ1-6; D may be TRBD1 (5 bases). The CDR3 contains 13 residues. In germline, CDR1 is SEHNR, CDR2 FQNEAQ (reference sequence). Deletions cut 5 bases from V and 10 bases from J, with 12 bases between. CDR3 DNA: TGTGCCAGCAGCCTCGCGGGGGGATCACCCCTCCACTTT. This encodes CASSLAGGSPLHF.

This clone showed up just a few times. This chain uses TRBV18 with TRBJ2-2; D remains ambiguous. V was clipped by 5 bases and J by 5 bases, with 12 bases between them. Germline V lookup: CDR1 KGHSH, CDR2 LQKENI. CDR3 size: 14 residues. CDR3 nucleotides: TGTGCCAGCTCATCATTACAGCTAACCGGGGAGCTGTTTTTT. This translates into CASSSLQLTGELFF.

With respect to this clone: At one end, the junction sequence differs from germline, possibly due to a read error. This CDR3 is CSSSPTRTGGRGGDTEAFF. CDR3 DNA: TGTTCCAGCAGCCCAACTCGTACTGGGGGTAGGGGGGGGGACACTGAAGCTTTCTTT. The chain carries TRBV7-9 and TRBJ1-1; possible D gene TRBD1, 6 bases. Germline CDR1 and CDR2: SEHNR and FQNEAQ (reference sequence). This CDR3 has 19 residues. Complete variable domain (other parts from reference TRBV7-9 and TRBJ1-1): DTGVSQNPRHKITKRGQNVTFRCDPISEHNRLYWYRQTLGQGPEFLTYFQNEAQLEKSRLLSDRFSAERPKGSFSTLEIQRTEQGDSAMYLCSSSPTRTGGRGGDTEAFFGQGTRLTVV.

This chain uses TRBV19 with TRBJ1-4, with D hard to call. The V gene's germline CDR1 is LNHDA and CDR2 SQIVND (reference sequence). V lost 7 bases, J lost 0 bases, and 9 bases lay in between. This CDR3 has 14 residues. CDR3 protein: CASTNTATNEKLFF. In DNA, the CDR3 is TGTGCCAGTACCAACACCGCAACTAATGAAAAACTGTTTTTT.

J is TRBJ2-4 and V is TRBV5-6; 7 positions match TRBD1. The CDR3 is made up of 14 amino acids. Germline lookup yields CDR1 SGHDT and CDR2 YYEEEE. J was trimmed by 9 bases and V by 2 bases; bases with no gene match: 8. CDR3 bases: TGTGCCAGCAGCTTTCATACAGGGGCCCCCATTCAGTACTTC. Translation: CASSFHTGAPIQYF.

The chain carries TRBV7-9 and TRBJ1-1, with D possibly matching TRBD1 (6 bases). The germline CDR1 and CDR2 sequences are SEHNR and FQNEAQ (reference sequence). The CDR3 is 14 amino acids. The germline V and J ends were trimmed by 5 bases and 2 bases, with 12 bases remaining between them. CDR3 region: CASSPARGNTEAFF. In DNA form, the CDR3 reads TGTGCCAGCAGCCCGGCCAGGGGCAACACTGAAGCTTTCTTT.